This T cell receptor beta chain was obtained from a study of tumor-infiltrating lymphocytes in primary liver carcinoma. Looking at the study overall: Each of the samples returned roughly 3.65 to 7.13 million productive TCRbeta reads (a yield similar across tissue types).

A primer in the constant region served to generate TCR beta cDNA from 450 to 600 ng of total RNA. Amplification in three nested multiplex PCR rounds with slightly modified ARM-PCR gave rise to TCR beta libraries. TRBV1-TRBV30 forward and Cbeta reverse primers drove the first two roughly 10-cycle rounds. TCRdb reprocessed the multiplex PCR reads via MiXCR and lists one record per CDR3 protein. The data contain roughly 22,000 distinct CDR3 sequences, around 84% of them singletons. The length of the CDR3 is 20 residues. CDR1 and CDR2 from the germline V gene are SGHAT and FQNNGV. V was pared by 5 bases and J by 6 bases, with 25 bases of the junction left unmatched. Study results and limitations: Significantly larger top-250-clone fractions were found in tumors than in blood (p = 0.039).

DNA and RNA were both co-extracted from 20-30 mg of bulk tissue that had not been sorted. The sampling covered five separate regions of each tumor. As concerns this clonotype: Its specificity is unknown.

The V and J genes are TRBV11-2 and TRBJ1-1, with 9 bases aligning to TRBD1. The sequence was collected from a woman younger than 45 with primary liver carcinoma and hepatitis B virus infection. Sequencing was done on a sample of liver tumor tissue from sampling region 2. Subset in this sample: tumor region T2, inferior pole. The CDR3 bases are TGTGCCAGCAGCGCTCGGTACAGGGGGCACAAGAGGTGGAGTAACGCTGAAGCTTTCTTT. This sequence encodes CASSARYRGHKRWSNAEAFF.